The 20 T cell receptor beta chains in this list originate from one sample, sequenced in a study of cytomegalovirus exposure and HLA in healthy donors. PCR used 60 Vbeta primers and 13 Jbeta primers. The repertoire was sequenced with immunoSEQ multiplex PCR; TCRdb's copy has only in-frame clones and lacks some. The sample contains 150,000 to 200,000 clones, roughly 68% of which appear only once. Sequenced: PBMCs. These receptors were taken from a man aged 25 to 40 in good health and CMV-seropositive.

This chain uses TRBV29-1 with TRBJ2-1; 12 positions agree with TRBD2. The CDR3 consists of 18 residues. Looked up from germline, CDR1 is SQVTM and CDR2 is ANQGSEA. Trimming took 5 bases from V and 0 from J; bases not matched to a gene: 11. The CDR3 loop reads CSVRLAGGLTGSYNEQFF. CDR3 nucleotide sequence: TGCAGCGTTCGGCTAGCGGGAGGGCTAACCGGCTCCTACAATGAGCAGTTCTTC.

The chain combines TRBV11-3 with TRBJ2-5; D possibly corresponds to TRBD1 (6 bases). Germline assignment: CDR1 SGHNT and CDR2 YENEEA. The CDR3 totals 13 residues. Trimming left V 5 bases short and J 5 bases short, with 12 bases between. The DNA of the CDR3 is TGTGCCAGCAGCCCGGACAGAGAGGAGACCCAGTACTTC. Its protein product is CASSPDREETQYF.

V is TRBV10-3 and J is TRBJ2-3; D possibly corresponds to TRBD1 (5 bases). Germline values: CDR1 ENHRY, CDR2 SYGVKD. This CDR3 spans 13 amino acids. V was shortened by 4 bases and J by 1 base, with 6 bases between the two germline ends. The CDR3 spells CAISATGTDTQYF. The CDR3 DNA is TGTGCCATCAGTGCGACAGGCACAGATACGCAGTATTTT.

The V and J genes are TRBV6-6 and TRBJ2-7; 7 bases line up with TRBD1. The CDR3 is 14 amino acids. Trimming removed 3 bases from V and 2 bases from J; junction bases left unmatched: 4. CDR1 is MNHNY and CDR2 is SVGAGI in the germline V gene (reference sequence). DNA for the CDR3: TGTGCCAGCAGTTATACGACAGGGACCTACGAGCAGTACTTC. The encoded protein is CASSYTTGTYEQYF.

The V and J genes are TRBV7-2 and TRBJ2-7; 7 nucleotides align to TRBD2. The ends lost 9 bases at V and 2 bases at J; junction bases unmatched: 7. The CDR3 loop spans 13 amino acids. CDR1 is SGHTA, CDR2 FQGNSA, per germline. Here the CDR3 DNA reads TGTGCCAGTAGGGCTAGCGGTACCTACGAGCAGTACTTC. This gives the protein CASRASGTYEQYF.

The chain combines TRBV5-5 with TRBJ2-5; 7 positions match TRBD1. This CDR3 contains 13 residues. V shed 1 base, J shed 4 bases, and the junction held 1 base outside the gene matches. CDR1 SGHKS and CDR2 YYEKEE come from the germline V gene (reference sequence). In nucleotides, the CDR3 is TGTGCCAGCAGCTTGAGGGGGCTAGAGACCCAGTACTTC. It is translated as CASSLRGLETQYF.

The chain combines TRBV10-3 with TRBJ2-1; 8 nucleotides align to TRBD1. J was trimmed by 6 bases and V by 6 bases; bases with no gene match: 10. Germline CDR1 ENHRY, CDR2 SYGVKD. CDR3 length equals 15 residues. The CDR3 bases are TGTGCCATCAGAATGAAGACAGGGGCGGGCAATGAGCAGTTCTTC. Protein sequence: CAIRMKTGAGNEQFF.

Comment on this clone: At one end the junction does not follow the germline gene, possibly because of a read error. The chain joins TRBV6-1 to TRBJ2-5; the D gene is possibly TRBD2 (5 bases). This CDR3 spans 13 amino acids. Germline V gene lookup returns CDR1 MNHNS and CDR2 SASEGT. As DNA, the CDR3 is TGTGCCAGCAGTGCTTTCGGCCCGGACTCCCACGACTTC. It codes for CASSAFGPDSHDF.

The chain couples TRBV10-1 to TRBJ1-1; no definite D call. The CDR3 is 13 amino acids. The V gene's germline CDR1 is WNHNN and CDR2 SYGVQD (reference sequence). V gave up 4 bases and J gave up 4 bases, with 10 bases separating them. The CDR3 is CASSAFYGTEAFF. The DNA for the CDR3 is TGCGCCAGCAGTGCATTTTACGGCACTGAAGCTTTCTTT.

The CDR3 reads CASSPGQGDQPQHF. The CDR3 DNA reads as TGTGCCAGCAGCCCGGGACAGGGGGATCAGCCCCAGCATTTT. The V call is TRBV28, the J call TRBJ1-5, with 11 bases that match TRBD1. Germline V gene data show CDR1 as MDHEN and CDR2 as SYDVKM. The J segment lost 5 bases and the V segment lost 6 bases, leaving 3 bases of the junction unmatched. This CDR3 is built from 14 residues.

This chain uses TRBV27 with TRBJ2-7; D gene ambiguous. The V and J ends lost 4 bases and 6 bases respectively, with 10 bases between them. This CDR3 region has 12 residues. Germline loops: CDR1 MNHEY, CDR2 SMNVEV (reference sequence). The CDR3 nucleotides are TGTGCCAGCAGTTCCAGACTTGCCGAGCAGTACTTC. Translated: CASSSRLAEQYF.

The gene calls are TRBV28 and TRBJ2-5; D gene unclear. This CDR3 is 17 amino acids long. The V gene lost 6 bases and the J gene lost 1 base, with 21 bases spanning the gap. CDR1 is MDHEN and CDR2 is SYDVKM in the germline V gene. The CDR3 protein is CASSTIQVTLTQETQYF. In DNA form, the CDR3 reads TGTGCCAGCAGCACGATTCAGGTTACCTTAACCCAAGAGACCCAGTACTTC. The variable domain in full, completed from reference TRBV28 and TRBJ2-5, reads DVKVTQSSRYLVKRTGEKVFLECVQDMDHENMFWYRQDPGLGLRLIYFSYDVKMKEKGDIPEGYSVSREKKERFSLILESASTNQTSMYLCASSTIQVTLTQETQYFGPGTRLLVL.

The chain couples TRBV28 to TRBJ2-7, with D possibly matching TRBD1 (6 bases). Per the germline V gene, CDR1 is MDHEN and CDR2 is SYDVKM. This CDR3 spans 14 amino acids. V lost 6 bases and J lost 3, with 15 bases in between. The CDR3: CASSHPTGFYEQYF. The CDR3 DNA follows: TGTGCCAGCAGCCATCCTACAGGGTTCTACGAGCAGTACTTC.

This clone has just a few counts. The J gene is TRBJ1-1, the V gene TRBV6-5; D call uncertain. Germline loops: CDR1 MNHEY, CDR2 SVGAGI. V was shortened by 3 bases and J by 8 bases, with 13 bases between the two germline ends. This CDR3 region has 13 residues. CDR3 region: CASSYGKRAEAFF. CDR3 coding DNA: TGTGCCAGCAGTTATGGAAAGAGGGCCGAAGCTTTCTTT.

The rearrangement uses TRBV5-1 and TRBJ1-2, with a possible D match to TRBD1 (6 bases). The CDR3 is 14 residues long. CDR1 SGHRS and CDR2 YFSETQ come from the germline V gene. V was trimmed by 4 bases and J by 4 bases, leaving 14 bases between them. The CDR3: CASSPTDRSYGYTF. DNA of the CDR3: TGCGCCAGCAGCCCGACCGACAGGTCCTATGGCTACACCTTC.

This clone was seen once. The V and J genes are TRBV19 and TRBJ2-7; tentatively, D is TRBD2 (5 bases). The CDR3 sequence is 15 residues long. Trimming removed 3 bases from V and 4 bases from J, with 16 bases in between. In germline, CDR1 is LNHDA, CDR2 SQIVND (reference sequence). CDR3 DNA sequence: TGTGCCAGTAGTATCGCTAGCTGGCATCCGTACGAGCAGTACTTC. Protein product: CASSIASWHPYEQYF.

The CDR3 reads CASSLKADSYEQYF. The DNA for the CDR3 is TGTGCCAGCAGTTTAAAGGCGGACTCCTACGAGCAGTACTTC. The rearrangement links TRBV27 to TRBJ2-7; D gene ambiguous. CDR1 is MNHEY, CDR2 SMNVEV, per germline (reference sequence). CDR3 length equals 14 residues. Trimming took 2 bases from V and 0 from J, leaving 8 bases between them.

In this sample, this clone turned up a few times. The chain combines TRBV5-4 with TRBJ2-1, with 8 bases fitting TRBD2. V lost 5 bases to trimming and J lost 4 bases; unmatched junction nucleotides: 11. CDR1 SGHNT and CDR2 YYREEE come from the germline V gene (reference sequence). The CDR3 length is 16 residues. The DNA of the CDR3 is TGTGCCAGCAGGGCGGGGGGAACTAGCGGTTACAATGAGCAGTTCTTC. It yields the protein CASRAGGTSGYNEQFF.

This sequence joins TRBV5-6 and TRBJ1-1; 9 positions agree with TRBD1. The CDR3 extends over 15 amino acids. CDR1 and CDR2 from the germline V gene are SGHDT and YYEEEE. Trimming removed 3 bases from V and 2 bases from J; junction bases left unmatched: 5. CDR3 protein: CASSSYRGPNTEAFF. CDR3 DNA: TGTGCCAGCAGCTCCTACAGGGGGCCCAACACTGAAGCTTTCTTT.

The chain has TRBV27 and TRBJ2-7; D perhaps matches TRBD2 (5 bases). Trimming stripped 4 bases from V and 7 bases from J, with 8 bases between. CDR3 size: 11 residues. From germline, CDR1 is MNHEY and CDR2 SMNVEV (reference sequence). CDR3 nucleotide sequence: TGTGCCAGCAGTTCTGGACTTGAGCAGTACTTC. Translation gives CASSSGLEQYF.